Listed below are T cell receptor beta chains from one sample, sequenced in a study of neurological immune-mediated disorders. One entry per CDR3 protein results from TCRdb running MiXCR on the 5' RACE reads. The profile shows 65,000 to 90,000 distinct CDR3 sequences, roughly 4.7% of them singletons. The sequenced material came from PBMCs. These TCRs come from a woman aged 30 to 39 with multiple sclerosis. Both conserved end residues are part of each CDR3. A D gene is named only where the DNA matches it firmly. Rows may omit the clone size; those that give it use once, few, many or a size class.

v_call	j_call	clone_size	d_call	cdr3_nt	cdr3_aa
TRBV28	TRBJ1-1	many	TRBD1	TGTGCCAGCAGTTTTTGGACAGGGGGTGCGAACACTGAAGCTTTCTTT	CASSFWTGGANTEAFF
TRBV5-1	TRBJ2-5	NA	TRBD1	TGCGCCAGCAGCTACACCATGCTGGGACAGGGCCAAGAGACCCAGTACTTC	CASSYTMLGQGQETQYF
TRBV7-2	TRBJ2-3	many	NA	TGTGCCAGCAGTCCCGGACGCACAGATACGCAGTATTTT	CASSPGRTDTQYF
TRBV20-1	TRBJ1-2	many	NA	TGCAGTGCTCAGGACAGAAACAATTATGGCTACACCTTC	CSAQDRNNYGYTF
TRBV15	TRBJ1-1	many	TRBD1	TGTGCCACCAGCCCTTACAGGGGCAACACTGAAGCTTTCTTT	CATSPYRGNTEAFF
TRBV20-1	TRBJ1-1	many	NA	TGCAGTGCTAGTAATTACAGACTCCACACTGAAGCTTTCTTT	CSASNYRLHTEAFF
TRBV20-1	TRBJ2-5	many	TRBD2	TGCAGTGCTAGGGAGGTAGCGGGGGGCCGAGGGGCCCAGTACTTC	CSAREVAGGRGAQYF
TRBV6-5	TRBJ2-3	NA	NA	TGTGCCAGCAGTCCGGTACTAGGCACAGATACGCAGTATTTT	CASSPVLGTDTQYF
TRBV4-1	TRBJ2-3	few	TRBD2	TGCGCCAGCAGCCAAGAGTCGTCAGCGGGGGGGGCCACAGATACGCAGTATTTT	CASSQESSAGGATDTQYF
TRBV28	TRBJ2-4	many	TRBD1	TGTGCCAGCAAAAAACAGGGGGCCGTAAACATTCAGTACTTC	CASKKQGAVNIQYF